Listed here are 14 T cell receptor beta chains from one sample, sequenced in a study of Ad26.COV2.S vaccination and SARS-CoV-2 variants. Clones were read by immunoSEQ multiplex PCR, and TCRdb kept only the in-frame ones, dropping some. The table lists 360,000 or so clones, about 89% of them singletons. The treatment was: about 20 received Ad26.COV2.S at low or high dose, single or two shots; several received placebo; per-sample allocation not given. Repertoires come from day 63 after the first vaccine or placebo injection. The sequenced sample was peripheral blood, obtained in a trial of Ad26.COV2.S vaccine versus placebo. These receptors were obtained from a person aged 18 to 65 who received the Ad26.COV2.S COVID-19 vaccine or a placebo.

This rearrangement joins TRBV9 to TRBJ2-5, with D perhaps TRBD2 (5 bases). The germline V gene has CDR1 SGDLS and CDR2 YYNGEE. This CDR3 has 16 amino acids. V lost 4 bases and J 4 bases, leaving 20 bases between the germline ends. CDR3 protein: CASSSRGRGLPETQYF. The CDR3 region has the DNA TGTGCCAGCAGCTCCCGCGGAAGAGGGCTCCCAGAGACCCAGTACTTC.

There are a few counts of this clone. The chain combines TRBV15 with TRBJ1-5; unclear D gene. Germline CDR1 reads LNHNV; CDR2 reads YYDKDF (reference sequence). The CDR3 contains 14 residues. Trimming removed 1 base from V and 0 bases from J, with 4 bases in between. The CDR3 DNA reads TGTGCCACCAGCAGAGTCAATAGCAATCAGCCCCAGCATTTT. It translates to CATSRVNSNQPQHF.

This clone was seen only once. V usage is TRBV5-6 and J usage is TRBJ2-1; 7 nucleotides agree with TRBD2. V was clipped by 2 bases and J by 8 bases; unmatched bases: 10. CDR1 and CDR2 (germline): SGHDT, YYEEEE. The CDR3 is 15 amino acids. CDR3 in amino acids: CASSFLQGGKDEQFF. CDR3 DNA: TGTGCCAGCAGCTTCCTCCAGGGAGGGAAGGATGAGCAGTTCTTC.

The chain has TRBV3-1 (or the pseudogene TRBV3-2) and TRBJ2-1, with D possibly being TRBD2 (6 bases). Trimming stripped 4 bases from V and 7 bases from J, with 17 bases between. The CDR3 totals 15 residues. The germline V gene has CDR1 LGHDT and CDR2 YNNKEL (reference sequence). Here the CDR3 DNA reads TGTGCCAGCAGCCCCACTGCGACTAGTAGAAATGAGCAGTTCTTC. It translates to CASSPTATSRNEQFF.

This chain links TRBV6-5 with TRBJ2-1, with D perhaps TRBD2 (6 bases). Germline assignment: CDR1 MNHEY and CDR2 SVGAGI. Trimming stripped 7 bases from V and 2 bases from J, with 15 bases between. The CDR3 has 15 amino acids. The CDR3 protein is CASTSPGGPYNEQFF. CDR3 sequence (DNA): TGTGCCAGCACCTCCCCCGGGGGTCCCTACAATGAGCAGTTCTTC.

The rearrangement uses TRBV2 and TRBJ1-4, with 9 bases matching TRBD1. The CDR3 runs to 15 residues. With V trimmed by 4 bases and J by 7 bases, 7 bases remained unmatched. CDR1 and CDR2 from the germline V gene are SNHLY and FYNNEI. The CDR3 loop reads CASSGPGQGIEKLFF. The CDR3 bases are TGTGCCAGCAGTGGACCGGGACAGGGAATTGAAAAACTGTTTTTT.

This chain links TRBV11-3 with TRBJ2-7; D perhaps matches TRBD2 (5 bases). Germline CDR1 and CDR2: SGHNT and YENEEA. The germline V and J ends were trimmed by 8 bases and 1 base, with 12 bases remaining between them. The CDR3 extends over 13 amino acids. CDR3 amino acids: CASRASSSYEQYF. DNA for the CDR3: TGTGCCAGCCGCGCTAGCTCGTCCTACGAGCAGTACTTC.

This sequence joins TRBV28 and TRBJ1-2, with D possibly matching TRBD1 (6 bases). The CDR3 has 15 residues. Germline CDR1 reads MDHEN; CDR2 reads SYDVKM. Trimming pared 4 bases from V and 4 bases from J, leaving 16 bases between. This CDR3 reads CASSSRGYATYGYTF. The CDR3 DNA is TGTGCCAGCAGTTCCAGGGGTTACGCTACCTATGGCTACACCTTC.

The chain recombines TRBV5-1 with TRBJ1-2; D might be TRBD1 (6 bases). Germline assignment: CDR1 SGHRS and CDR2 YFSETQ. Trimming took off 2 bases at V and 4 bases at J, with 12 bases between the two ends. The CDR3 totals 14 residues. The CDR3 nucleotides are TGCGCCAGCAGCTTCTTGCAGGGGAGCTATGGCTACACCTTC. The encoded protein is CASSFLQGSYGYTF.

This chain connects TRBV28 to TRBJ2-7, with TRBD2 as a possible D gene (5 bases). V gave up 7 bases and J gave up 4 bases, with 20 bases separating them. Germline-derived CDR1 and CDR2 are MDHEN and SYDVKM. The CDR3 has 15 amino acids. CDR3 loop: CASTIDTLRGYEQYF. The CDR3, as DNA: TGTGCCAGCACCATAGACACCCTCAGAGGGTACGAGCAGTACTTC.

As regards this clone: In the same sample, other DNA sequences code for this CDR3. The rearrangement uses TRBV3-1 (or the pseudogene TRBV3-2) and TRBJ1-1, with D possibly matching TRBD1 (6 bases). CDR1 and CDR2 (germline): LGHDT, YNNKEL (reference sequence). The V end lost 0 bases, the J end lost 2 bases, and 7 bases lay between the germline ends. This CDR3 comprises 14 residues. Here the CDR3 DNA reads TGTGCCAGCAGCCAAGAAGGGGGAAACACTGAAGCTTTCTTT. Its translation: CASSQEGGNTEAFF.

J is TRBJ2-3 and V is TRBV7-9; D is unclear. The CDR3 has 16 amino acids. Germline loops: CDR1 SEHNR, CDR2 FQNEAQ (reference sequence). Trimming pared 5 bases from V and 0 bases from J, leaving 15 bases between. CDR3 sequence: CASSPRLGTSTDTQYF. In nucleotides, the CDR3 is TGTGCCAGCAGCCCCCGCCTTGGAACTAGCACAGATACGCAGTATTTT.

The CDR3 DNA follows: TGTGCCAGCAGCCAAGATGACGGGAGCGGGCCAGATACGCAGTATTTT. This gives the protein CASSQDDGSGPDTQYF. The chain recombines TRBV4-2 with TRBJ2-3, with D tentatively TRBD2 (6 bases). Per germline, CDR1 LGHNA and CDR2 YNFKEQ. Trimming stripped 0 bases from V and 4 bases from J, with 14 bases between. CDR3 length equals 16 residues.

The chain couples TRBV20-1 to TRBJ2-1; the D call may be TRBD1 or TRBD2 (5 bases each). V was shortened by 3 bases and J by 5 bases, with 23 bases between the two germline ends. Germline loops: CDR1 DFQATT, CDR2 SNEGSKA (reference sequence). CDR3 size: 17 residues. CDR3 DNA sequence: TGCAGTGCTAGTAGTCCCAGGGCGGGTAGACTGGACAATGAGCAGTTCTTC. It translates to CSASSPRAGRLDNEQFF.